This T cell receptor (beta chain) was documented in a study of cytomegalovirus exposure and HLA in healthy donors (dated by TCRdb to 2017 to 2019). General notes on the study: According to an earlier analysis of several hundred of the donors, 150 million to 200 million T cells yielded 117 million unique TCR beta sequences and 250 to 350 Gb of sequence data. About 280 gigabases of sequencing data and 80 million or so unique TCR sequences were included in an early release covering about 600 HLA-typed donors. Of the 350 to 450 genotyped donors, less than 90% were placed in the genetic ancestry cluster associated with self-reported Caucasian donors. The study aimed to test whether signatures of past pathogen exposure could be identified by cataloging public T cell receptors. The study used immunosequencing to profile the T cell repertoires of approximately 640 subjects and linked those repertoires to cytomegalovirus serostatus. In addition to the first cohort of approximately 650 subjects, a separate validation cohort of around 110 different subjects was used. High-throughput TCR immunosequencing, statistical association of individual TCRs with disease status, and machine learning were combined to predict cytomegalovirus infection status. In a later analysis, previously published TCR beta repertoires from 670 or so donors were re-analyzed and high-resolution HLA genotyping was added so that TCR occurrence patterns could be studied. Rather than drawing on any new phenotypic data, the later analysis identified candidate immune exposures from TCR beta sequences and the way those sequences occurred across donors. An earlier analysis of 450 to 750 of the donors used high-throughput TCR beta sequencing to judge whether each TCR beta V gene segment behaved as functional or pseudogenic. Alongside the repertoire data, information on donor age, sex, ethnicity and CMV serostatus was compiled. In a later genetic analysis, genome-wide SNP genotypes for about three fifths of the roughly 670 donors were used, and that subset was treated as a discovery cohort. All discovery cohort repertoires had been generated on a single sequencing platform. Class I and class II HLA loci were covered by the typing at four-digit resolution. The number of donors typed differed by locus, with roughly 629-640 for A, B, C, DRB1 and DQB1, roughly 520 for DQA1, nearly 610 for DPA1, and around 460 for DPB1. A few DR-DQ haplotypes were treated as single units for association and clustering because of strong linkage in the cohort. Among 398 genotyped donors of the cohort, an average of around 240,000 unique TCR beta nucleotide sequences were sequenced per donor, around a sixth of them non-productive.

The cohort comprised fewer than 700 healthy bone marrow donors. Cohort members were all nominally healthy when sampled, although unrecorded immune exposures were likely present. The donor tested CMV seronegative, placing the donor among the roughly 400 seronegative members of the cohort. A peripheral blood sample was provided by each donor, and peripheral blood mononuclear cells were used for TCR beta sequencing. Genomic DNA was extracted from the blood cell samples with the Qiagen DNeasy Blood Extraction Kit. Concerning this clone itself: What antigen it recognizes has not been identified. Per-nucleotide qualities are absent, and no much larger clonotype sits a single base away.

The full study reports these points: Most TCR sequences were seen in very few donors, while some public TCRs were found in many individuals. The study listed 164 TCR beta chains as associated with cytomegalovirus. In a later analysis, TCR association rates were found to vary across HLA loci, with the most associated TCRs seen for DRB1 alleles and the fewest for HLA-C alleles. Only TCR beta chains were sequenced in this cohort, and the absence of alpha or paired-chain data limited detectable features. In a later genetic analysis, fewer N-insertions in productive TCRs were reported among donors in an Asian-associated ancestry cluster than the approximately 710-donor mean. A few of the identified cytomegalovirus-associated TCR beta chains were confirmed in vitro to be specific for cytomegalovirus antigens. The authors suggested that the approach could potentially be extended to other disease states and immunological phenotypes. In a later analysis, HLA-associated TCR beta chains showed more clonal expansion and lower generation probabilities than non-associated chains that were equally common. According to a later analysis, parvovirus B19, influenza, CMV and Epstein-Barr virus appeared linked to several top co-occurrence clusters. Sequencing depth was assumed to be roughly uniform across donors in the presence/absence analyses, though that assumption may not hold. A cluster of highly shared sequence variants was judged likely to be a technical artifact of the sequencing pipeline. Linkage disequilibrium might explain the correlated functional status among segregating V segments, but an unknown experimental factor could not be ruled out. A later genetic analysis associated a missense DCLRE1C variant with V-gene and J-gene trimming of TCR beta chains, and an independent cohort replicated the association. In a later analysis, most CMV-associated TCR beta chains were found to appear HLA-restricted, with HLA associations seemingly driven largely by CMV exposure. Broadly in line with IMGT annotations, most TCR beta V segments showed up in productive rearrangements about 90% or about 30% of the time in an earlier analysis of some 590 of the donors. In a later analysis, over 15,000 TCR beta sequences were associated with specific HLA alleles at a false discovery rate of 0.05. Cytomegalovirus status was reported to be diagnosed by the classifier with high specificity and sensitivity in both the original and validation cohorts. The earlier analysis of a few hundred of the donors excluded some 15 rarely observed V segments, including chromosome 9 orphons, because counts were too low. Because the 87-base-pair reads could not distinguish some IMGT-functional V segments, including TRBV6-2 and TRBV6-3, those segments were excluded. HLA typing was unavailable for some donors at each locus, so association tests used only the typed subset. For the cohort, immune exposure information was limited to CMV serostatus. A further reported finding was that TCR beta sequences accurately predicted the HLA-A and HLA-B alleles for most subjects in the first cohort. When HLA alleles, especially DR and DQ, strongly co-occurred, attributing TCR associations to individual alleles was difficult.

V is reduced by 3 bases and J by 8 bases, leaving a spacing of 15 bases between them. Per the germline V gene, SGHRS is the CDR1 and YFSETQ is the CDR2. The CDR3, from cysteine to phenylalanine, totals 14 residues. Only the CDR3 DNA stays, 42 bases, in frame from base 1. Library preparation was by the immunoSEQ multiplex PCR assay. For the multiplex PCR, a mixture combining 60 forward primers for TCR Vbeta segments and 13 reverse primers for TCR Jbeta segments was used. A multiplex PCR assay on genomic DNA amplified the CDR3 region of rearranged TCR beta genes. Amplified TCR beta libraries were sequenced as 87-base-pair reads on the Illumina HiSeq System. The paper's processing steps were these. Across the 500 to 750 repertoires, a later analysis counted tens of millions of unique TCR beta chains, approximately 10 million of which were shared by at least two donors. A nearest-neighbor algorithm error-corrected the raw reads and collapsed the reads into unique sequences, merging closely related sequences to remove PCR and sequencing errors. To assign V, D and J gene segments, CDR3 sequences were aligned to IMGT reference sequences. For a sequence to be retained, a match of at least six nucleotides to both a V gene segment and a J gene segment was required. A rearrangement counted as productive if the CDR3 had no stop codons and remained in frame with V and J, and every other rearrangement counted as non-productive. CDR3 was defined according to IMGT convention as the region running from the second conserved V-encoded cysteine to the conserved J-encoded phenylalanine. The earlier analysis of roughly 590 of the donors excluded any sequence lacking an unambiguous match to a single V gene segment. An earlier analysis of fewer than 750 of the donors called V segments functional above 56.7% productive rearrangements and segregating when the between-donor standard deviation exceeded 5%. To diagnose cytomegalovirus status from the catalog of TCR beta chain sequences, a statistical classification framework was built. In a later analysis, TCR nucleotide sequences were compared against IMGT/GENE-DB human TR gene sequences so that V and J genes could be assigned. A later analysis assigned CDR3 sequences and most-parsimonious VDJ recombination scenarios with the TCRdist pipeline. In a later analysis, every TCR beta chain was defined by the combination of its CDR3 amino acid sequence and its V-gene family, and reads without a unique V-gene family were dropped. As a way to deal with suspected cross-contamination and a sequencing artifact, a later analysis dropped 500 to 700 nucleotide sequences that were highly shared and had low generation probability. In a later analysis, a clonal expansion index for each public chain was calculated from normalized within-repertoire ranks of inferred template counts. Generation probabilities in a later analysis came from a VDJ recombination model fitted to out-of-frame rearrangements, and those results were checked against IGoR. A later analysis scored TCR-TCR, TCR-HLA and TCR-CMV co-occurrence with hypergeometric tests, applying a repertoire-size bias correction to TCR pairs. A later analysis estimated false discovery rates by permuting HLA or CMV assignments 20 times. A later analysis grouped co-occurring TCRs with DBSCAN, adding TCRdist sequence similarity when clustering within HLA-allele-positive subsets. Repertoires with fewer than 30,000 or more than 120,000 public chains, plus five repertoires with anomalous nucleotide sharing, were excluded from co-occurrence clustering. What TCRdb holds here is the immuneACCESS table cut down to in-frame rearrangements. Part of the clones is not present; checked against another copy, under half of the missing clones reflect an unresolved V gene, and the others are unexplained. The V and J calls and clone size come from that table; D and trimming were worked out from the DNA. This sample gives 150,000 or so clones in total; around 70% of them show up just once. Of the sample, 2% to 2.5% is held by the ten largest clones.

The source of this sequence is a man in his thirties or forties in good health and CMV-seronegative. The V and J genes are TRBV5-1 and TRBJ2-1; the D gene is perhaps TRBD2, from 6 matching bases. Sequencing was done on a sample of PBMCs. The CDR3 in this case is CASSYAPGVDEQFF. The nucleotide sequence reads as follows: TGCGCCAGCAGCTACGCTCCGGGAGTCGATGAGCAGTTCTTC. The CDR3 plus the reference TRBV5-1 and TRBJ2-1 genes for the other parts give the full variable domain: KAGVTQTPRYLIKTRGQQVTLSCSPISGHRSVSWYQQTPGQGLQFLFEYFSETQRNKGNFPGRFSGRQFSNSRSEMNVSTLELGDSALYLCASSYAPGVDEQFFGPGTRLTVL.